Given below is one TCR beta chain in context. After removal of 4 bases from V and 0 bases from J, the junction contained 7 bases not matched to a gene. The CDR3 is made up of 16 amino acids. Germline V gene sequence: CDR1 SGHRS, CDR2 YFSETQ. TCRdb's copy holds only in-frame clones and misses some; the assay was immunoSEQ multiplex PCR. The data contain 160,000 or so clones, roughly 87% of them seen just once; the ten biggest clones take up under 5%. The data belong to a study of blood T cell repertoires in COVID-19. Study-level background: Sites across the United States, Italy and Spain contributed samples from acute and convalescent COVID-19.

Sequencing was done on a sample of peripheral blood. The V gene is TRBV5-1, the J gene TRBJ2-1; TRBD2 agrees at 7 bases. This TCR came from an older woman who had recovered from COVID-19. The CDR3 here is CASSLIAGSSYNEQFF. CDR3 sequence (DNA): TGCGCCAGCAGCCTGATAGCGGGCAGCTCCTACAATGAGCAGTTCTTC. Supplemented by reference TRBV5-1 and TRBJ2-1, the full variable domain reads KAGVTQTPRYLIKTRGQQVTLSCSPISGHRSVSWYQQTPGQGLQFLFEYFSETQRNKGNFPGRFSGRQFSNSRSEMNVSTLELGDSALYLCASSLIAGSSYNEQFFGPGTRLTVL.